The rows below give T cell receptor beta chains drawn from one sample of a study of T cell responses to AZD1222 COVID-19 vaccine. Produced via immunoSEQ multiplex PCR; TCRdb's table is partial and in-frame only. The repertoire holds 110,000 to 150,000 clones, with 70% to 90% as singletons. Source: peripheral blood, taken on day 0 of AZD1222 vaccination. Receptors originate from an adult in good health. Each CDR3 is given with its conserved first and last residue. The D gene is left open where the match is weak. Rows may omit the clone size; those that give it use once, few, many or a size class.

V,J,size,length,D,DNA,CDR3
TRBV9,TRBJ2-7,-,15,-,TGTGCCAGCAGCGTAAACACAGGCCGAGCTGGCGAGCAGTACTTC,CASSVNTGRAGEQYF
TRBV19,TRBJ1-5,-,16,-,TGTGCCAGTACCCTTGTTGGTTTAATCGGGAATCAGCCCCAGCATTTT,CASTLVGLIGNQPQHF
TRBV3-1/TRBV3-2,TRBJ2-7,few,14,-,TGTGCCAGCAGCCAGGAAGGTTATTCCTACGAGCAGTACTTC,CASSQEGYSYEQYF
TRBV24-1,TRBJ2-3,-,13,-,TGTGCCACCAGTGATTTTACCTCAGATACGCAGTATTTT,CATSDFTSDTQYF
TRBV21-1,TRBJ2-3,-,17,-,TGTGCCAGCAGCAGTCGTCTGGGGCGGGAGGGCACAGATACGCAGTATTTT,CASSSRLGREGTDTQYF
TRBV18,TRBJ1-3,-,16,TRBD1,TGTGCCAGCTCACAGGGATGGGACAGACCTGGAAACACCATATATTTT,CASSQGWDRPGNTIYF
TRBV30,TRBJ1-3,-,15,-,TGTGCCTGGGACCATATTCGGGGCTCTGGAAACACCATATATTTT,CAWDHIRGSGNTIYF
TRBV7-2,TRBJ1-3,-,16,TRBD1,TGTGCCAGCAGCTTCGGGGCAACAGGGGTCGGAAACACCATATATTTT,CASSFGATGVGNTIYF
TRBV18,TRBJ1-1,-,14,-,TGTGCCAGCTCACCACCGTTCGTCGACAGTGAAGCTTTCTTT,CASSPPFVDSEAFF
TRBV20-1,TRBJ1-5,-,13,-,TGCAGTGCTAGTAAGGGTAGCAATCAGCCCCAGCATTTT,CSASKGSNQPQHF
TRBV4-2,TRBJ2-1,-,15,-,TGTGCCAGCAGCCAACCCGTCGGTCTCAGCAATGAGCAGTTCTTC,CASSQPVGLSNEQFF
TRBV18,TRBJ1-2,-,14,TRBD1,TGTGCCAGCTCACCTCCGGGACAGGGAGATGGCTACACCTTC,CASSPPGQGDGYTF
TRBV12-3/TRBV12-4,TRBJ1-1,-,13,TRBD1,TGTGCCAGCAGTTTTAGCCAGGACAGGGAGGCTTTCTTT,CASSFSQDREAFF
TRBV6-5,TRBJ1-4,-,15,-,TGTGCCAGCAGCTCGGGCGGGGCGACTCAGGAAAAACTGTTTTTT,CASSSGGATQEKLFF
TRBV4-1,TRBJ2-7,-,14,-,TGCGCCAGCAGCCACGGGGCCAACTTCTACGAGCAGTACTTC,CASSHGANFYEQYF
TRBV11-2,TRBJ2-5,-,15,-,TGTGCCAGCAGCTTAGGCACCGGACCCGAGGAGACCCAGTACTTC,CASSLGTGPEETQYF
TRBV27,TRBJ2-3,-,17,TRBD2,TGTGCCAGCAGTTCTCAGTCAGCGGGAGGGCGAAGGAATACGCAGTATTTT,CASSSQSAGGRRNTQYF
TRBV6-5,TRBJ2-7,-,13,TRBD2,TGTGCCAGCAGGTTAGGACTAGGGGCCGAGCAGTACTTC,CASRLGLGAEQYF
TRBV10-3,TRBJ1-4,-,17,-,TGTGCCATCAGTGAGTCGATGGGGTCAGGGGTAAATGAAAAACTGTTTTTT,CAISESMGSGVNEKLFF